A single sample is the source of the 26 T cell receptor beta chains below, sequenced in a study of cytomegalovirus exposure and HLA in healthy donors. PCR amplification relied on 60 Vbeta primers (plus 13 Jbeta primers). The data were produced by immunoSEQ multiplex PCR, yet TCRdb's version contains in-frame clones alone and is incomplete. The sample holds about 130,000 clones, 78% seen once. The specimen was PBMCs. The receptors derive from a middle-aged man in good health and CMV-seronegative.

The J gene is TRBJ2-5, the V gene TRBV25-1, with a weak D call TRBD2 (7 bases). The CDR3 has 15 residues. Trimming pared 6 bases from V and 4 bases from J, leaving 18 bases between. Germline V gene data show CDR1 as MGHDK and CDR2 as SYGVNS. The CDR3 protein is CASRNNGGLGETQYF. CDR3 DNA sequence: TGTGCCAGCAGAAACAACGGGGGGCTTGGAGAGACCCAGTACTTC.

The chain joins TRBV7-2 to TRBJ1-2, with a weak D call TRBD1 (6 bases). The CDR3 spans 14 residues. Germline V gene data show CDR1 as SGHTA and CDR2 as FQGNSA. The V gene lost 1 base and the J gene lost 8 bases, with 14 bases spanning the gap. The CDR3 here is CASSLEQGRQGYTF. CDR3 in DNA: TGTGCCAGCAGCTTAGAACAGGGACGTCAAGGCTACACCTTC.

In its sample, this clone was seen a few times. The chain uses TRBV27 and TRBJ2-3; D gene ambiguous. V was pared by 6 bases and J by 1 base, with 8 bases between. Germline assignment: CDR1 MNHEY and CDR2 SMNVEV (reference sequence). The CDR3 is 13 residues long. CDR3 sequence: CASRTTGTDTQYF. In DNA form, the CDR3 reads TGTGCCAGCAGAACCACGGGCACAGATACGCAGTATTTT.

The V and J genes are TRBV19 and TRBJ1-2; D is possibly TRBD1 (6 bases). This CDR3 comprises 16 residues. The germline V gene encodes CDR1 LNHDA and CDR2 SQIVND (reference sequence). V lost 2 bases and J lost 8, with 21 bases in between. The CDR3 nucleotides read TGTGCCAGTAGTATATATTCCCCTCTGGGACACCAAGGCTACACCTTC. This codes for CASSIYSPLGHQGYTF. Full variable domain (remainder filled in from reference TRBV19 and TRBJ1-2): DGGITQSPKYLFRKEGQNVTLSCEQNLNHDAMYWYRQDPGQGLRLIYYSQIVNDFQKGDIAEGYSVSREKKESFPLTVTSAQKNPTAFYLCASSIYSPLGHQGYTFGSGTRLTVV.

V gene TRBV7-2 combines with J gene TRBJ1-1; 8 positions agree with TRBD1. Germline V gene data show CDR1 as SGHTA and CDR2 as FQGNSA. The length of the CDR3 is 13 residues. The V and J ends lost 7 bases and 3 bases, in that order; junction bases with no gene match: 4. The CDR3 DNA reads TGTGCCAGCACCCGGACAGGGTACACTGAAGCTTTCTTT. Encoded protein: CASTRTGYTEAFF.

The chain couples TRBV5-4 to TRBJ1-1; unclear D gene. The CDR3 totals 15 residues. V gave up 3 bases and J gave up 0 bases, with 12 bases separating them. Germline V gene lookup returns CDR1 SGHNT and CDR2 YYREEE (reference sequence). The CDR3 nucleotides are TGTGCCAGCAGCTACGGGGTTCTACTGAACACTGAAGCTTTCTTT. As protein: CASSYGVLLNTEAFF.

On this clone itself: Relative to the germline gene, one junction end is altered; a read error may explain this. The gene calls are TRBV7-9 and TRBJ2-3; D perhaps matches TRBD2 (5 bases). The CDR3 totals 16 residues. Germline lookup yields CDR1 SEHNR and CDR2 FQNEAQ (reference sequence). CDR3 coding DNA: TGTTCCAGCAGCCCCCCCCCTAGGAGGATCGCAGATACGCAGTATTTT. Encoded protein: CSSSPPPRRIADTQYF.

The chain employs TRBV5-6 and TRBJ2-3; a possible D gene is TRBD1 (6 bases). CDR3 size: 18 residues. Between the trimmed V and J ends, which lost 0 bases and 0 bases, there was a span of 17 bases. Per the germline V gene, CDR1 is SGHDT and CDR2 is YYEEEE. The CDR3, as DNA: TGTGCCAGCAGCTTGGTTCTGGCAGGGGAAACTAGCACAGATACGCAGTATTTT. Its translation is CASSLVLAGETSTDTQYF.

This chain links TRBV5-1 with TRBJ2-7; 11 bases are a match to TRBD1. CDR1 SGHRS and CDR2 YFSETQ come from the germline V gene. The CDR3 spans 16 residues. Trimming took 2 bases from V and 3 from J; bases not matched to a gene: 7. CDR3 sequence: CASSLTAGTGGYEQYF. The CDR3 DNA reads TGCGCCAGCAGCTTAACCGCCGGGACAGGGGGCTACGAGCAGTACTTC.

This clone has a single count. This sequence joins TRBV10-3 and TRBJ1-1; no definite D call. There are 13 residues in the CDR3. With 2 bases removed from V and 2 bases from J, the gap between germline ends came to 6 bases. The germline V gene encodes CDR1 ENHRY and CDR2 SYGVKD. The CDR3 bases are TGTGCCATCAGTGAGACAGCCAACACTGAAGCTTTCTTT. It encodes CAISETANTEAFF.

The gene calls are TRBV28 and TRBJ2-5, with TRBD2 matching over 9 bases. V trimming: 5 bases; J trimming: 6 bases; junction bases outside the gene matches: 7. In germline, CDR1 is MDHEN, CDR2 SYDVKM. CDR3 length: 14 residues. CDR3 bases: TGTGCCAGCAGTCCGCGGGGGGGCCCGAAGACCCAGTACTTC. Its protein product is CASSPRGGPKTQYF.

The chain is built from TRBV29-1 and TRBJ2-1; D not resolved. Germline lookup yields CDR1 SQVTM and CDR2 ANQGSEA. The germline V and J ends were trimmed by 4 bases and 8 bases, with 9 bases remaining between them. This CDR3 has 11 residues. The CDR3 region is CSVALVDEQFF. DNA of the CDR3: TGCAGCGTTGCATTAGTCGATGAGCAGTTCTTC.

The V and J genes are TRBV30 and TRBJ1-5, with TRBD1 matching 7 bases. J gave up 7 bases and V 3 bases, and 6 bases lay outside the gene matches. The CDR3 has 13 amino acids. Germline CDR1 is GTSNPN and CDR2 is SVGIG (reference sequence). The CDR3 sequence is CAWSGQAQQPQHF. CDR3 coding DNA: TGTGCCTGGAGCGGACAGGCGCAGCAGCCCCAGCATTTT.

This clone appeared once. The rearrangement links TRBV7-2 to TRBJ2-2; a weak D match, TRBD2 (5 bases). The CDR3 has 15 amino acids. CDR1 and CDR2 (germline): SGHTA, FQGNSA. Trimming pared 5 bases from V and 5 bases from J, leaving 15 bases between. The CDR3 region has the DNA TGTGCCAGCAGCCCTCACGGGGATGGGACCGGGGAGCTGTTTTTT. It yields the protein CASSPHGDGTGELFF.

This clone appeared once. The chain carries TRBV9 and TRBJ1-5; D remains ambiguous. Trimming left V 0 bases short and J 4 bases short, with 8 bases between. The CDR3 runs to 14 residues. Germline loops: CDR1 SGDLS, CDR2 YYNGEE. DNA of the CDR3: TGTGCCAGCAGCGTAGGTGCGGGAAATCAGCCCCAGCATTTT. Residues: CASSVGAGNQPQHF.

DNA of the CDR3: TGTGCCAGCAGTTTAGCGGGACAGGGGGATGAAAAACTGTTTTTT. Residues: CASSLAGQGDEKLFF. This sequence joins TRBV28 and TRBJ1-4; 11 positions match TRBD1. The CDR3 covers 15 residues. Germline V CDR1 and CDR2: MDHEN, SYDVKM. V lost 2 bases, J lost 6 bases, and 2 bases stayed unmatched.

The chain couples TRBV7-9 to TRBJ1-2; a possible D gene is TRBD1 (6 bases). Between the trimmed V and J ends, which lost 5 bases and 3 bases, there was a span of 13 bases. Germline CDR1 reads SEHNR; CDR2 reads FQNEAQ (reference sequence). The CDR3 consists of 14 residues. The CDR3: CASSQSYRDYGYTF. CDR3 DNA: TGTGCCAGCAGCCAATCTTACAGGGACTATGGCTACACCTTC.

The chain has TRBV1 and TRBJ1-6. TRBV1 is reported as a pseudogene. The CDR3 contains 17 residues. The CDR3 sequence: CTSSPARQILLCSPLHF. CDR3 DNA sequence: TGCACCAGCAGCCCGGCGCGGCAGATATTACTTTGTTCACCCCTCCACTTT.

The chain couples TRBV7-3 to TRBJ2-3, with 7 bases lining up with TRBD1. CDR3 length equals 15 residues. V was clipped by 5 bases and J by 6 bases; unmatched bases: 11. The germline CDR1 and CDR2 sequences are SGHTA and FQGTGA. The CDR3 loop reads CASSRRGQGQDTQYF. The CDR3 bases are TGTGCCAGCAGCCGTAGGGGGCAAGGGCAGGATACGCAGTATTTT. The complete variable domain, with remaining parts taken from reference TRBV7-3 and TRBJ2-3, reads GAGVSQTPSNKVTEKGKYVELRCDPISGHTALYWYRQSLGQGPEFLIYFQGTGAADDSGLPNDRFFAVRPEGSVSTLKIQRTERGDSAVYLCASSRRGQGQDTQYFGPGTRLTVL.

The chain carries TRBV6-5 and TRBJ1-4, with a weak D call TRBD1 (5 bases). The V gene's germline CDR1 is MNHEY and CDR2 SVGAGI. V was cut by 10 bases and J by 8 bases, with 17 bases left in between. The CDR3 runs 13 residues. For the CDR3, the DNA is TGTGCCACCCTGGGGCAGGGCGGAGAAAAACTGTTTTTT. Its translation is CATLGQGGEKLFF.

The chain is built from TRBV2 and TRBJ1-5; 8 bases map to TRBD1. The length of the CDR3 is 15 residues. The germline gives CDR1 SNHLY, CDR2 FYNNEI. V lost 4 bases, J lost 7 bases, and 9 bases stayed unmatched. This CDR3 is CASSVSQGVGQPQHF. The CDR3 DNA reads TGTGCCAGCAGTGTATCACAGGGGGTGGGGCAGCCCCAGCATTTT. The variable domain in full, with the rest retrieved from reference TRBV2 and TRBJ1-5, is EPEVTQTPSHQVTQMGQEVILRCVPISNHLYFYWYRQILGQKVEFLVSFYNNEISEKSEIFDDQFSVERPDGSNFTLKIRSTKLEDSAMYFCASSVSQGVGQPQHFGDGTRLSIL.

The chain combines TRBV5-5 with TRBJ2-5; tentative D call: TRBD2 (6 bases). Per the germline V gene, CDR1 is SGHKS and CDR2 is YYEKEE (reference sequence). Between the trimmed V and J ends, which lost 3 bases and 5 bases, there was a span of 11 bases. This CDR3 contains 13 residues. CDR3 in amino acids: CASSSGLSETQYF. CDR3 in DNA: TGTGCCAGCAGCTCAGGACTATCGGAGACCCAGTACTTC.

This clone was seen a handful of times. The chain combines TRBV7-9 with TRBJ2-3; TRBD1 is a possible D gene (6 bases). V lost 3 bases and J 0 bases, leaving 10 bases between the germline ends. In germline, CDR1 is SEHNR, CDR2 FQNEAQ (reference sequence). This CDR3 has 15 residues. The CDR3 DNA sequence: TGTGCCAGCAGCTTGAATCAGGGGAGCACAGATACGCAGTATTTT. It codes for CASSLNQGSTDTQYF. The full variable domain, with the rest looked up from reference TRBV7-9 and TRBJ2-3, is DTGVSQNPRHKITKRGQNVTFRCDPISEHNRLYWYRQTLGQGPEFLTYFQNEAQLEKSRLLSDRFSAERPKGSFSTLEIQRTEQGDSAMYLCASSLNQGSTDTQYFGPGTRLTVL.

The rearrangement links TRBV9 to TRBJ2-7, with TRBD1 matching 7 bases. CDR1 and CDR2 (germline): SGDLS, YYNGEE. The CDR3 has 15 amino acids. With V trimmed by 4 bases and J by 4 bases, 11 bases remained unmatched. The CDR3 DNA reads TGTGCCAGCAGCTCCAGGCCGGGACAGCAGTACGAGCAGTACTTC. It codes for CASSSRPGQQYEQYF.

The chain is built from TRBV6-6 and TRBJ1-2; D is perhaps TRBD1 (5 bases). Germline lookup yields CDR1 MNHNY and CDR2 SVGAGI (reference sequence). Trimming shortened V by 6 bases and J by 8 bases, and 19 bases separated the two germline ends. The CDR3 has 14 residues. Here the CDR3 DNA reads TGTGCCAGCAGGGGCGGGACTGCCTATCCCGGCTACACCTTC. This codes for CASRGGTAYPGYTF.

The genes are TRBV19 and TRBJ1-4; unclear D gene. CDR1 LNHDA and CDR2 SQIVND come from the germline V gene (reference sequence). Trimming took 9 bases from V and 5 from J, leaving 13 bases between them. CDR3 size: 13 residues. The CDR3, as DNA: TGTGCCAGCAGCCAACAGCCGAATGAAAAACTGTTTTTT. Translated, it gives CASSQQPNEKLFF.